The entry below describes one T cell receptor beta chain. This entry is derived from a study of CD8 T cells in Susac syndrome. Random hexamers were used to reverse transcribe roughly 0.5 to 1 ug of RNA. TCRdb reprocessed the immunoSEQ multiplex PCR reads via MiXCR and lists one record per CDR3 protein. The table has 100,000 to 150,000 distinct CDR3 sequences, roughly 96% seen once. This CDR3 is 13 amino acids long. The ends were cut back, 3 bases at V and 1 base at J, with 6 bases in the middle. Germline assignment: CDR1 LNHDA and CDR2 SQIVND (reference sequence). The chain uses TRBV19 and TRBJ1-1; D remains unclear. The TCR sequence derives from a human donor in good health. The sequenced sample consisted of CD4+ T cells from PBMCs. The CDR3 is CASSITENTEAFF. The CDR3 nucleotides are TGTGCCAGTAGTATTACGGAGAACACTGAAGCTTTCTTT.